These T cell receptor beta chains were read from a single sample in a study of blood T cell repertoires in COVID-19. Sequencing used immunoSEQ multiplex PCR; TCRdb keeps in-frame clones, though not all of them. This table has 250,000 to 300,000 clones, around 90% appearing once. Sequenced: peripheral blood. These receptors were collected from a woman aged 45-59 years with COVID-19, enrolled during active disease. Both conserved end residues are part of each CDR3. A D gene is named only where the DNA matches it firmly. Only some rows state a clone size, as once, few, many or a class for expanded clones.

V: TRBV5-1
J: TRBJ2-3
size: .
D: TRBD1
CDR3: CASSLVTGVTDTQYF
DNA: TGCGCCAGCAGCTTGGTGACAGGGGTGACAGATACGCAGTATTTT

V: TRBV7-9
J: TRBJ2-7
size: .
D: .
CDR3: CASSAHSRLSTEQYF
DNA: TGTGCCAGCAGCGCCCACTCTAGGCTTAGTACTGAGCAGTACTTC

V: TRBV21-1
J: TRBJ2-2
size: .
D: .
CDR3: CASSKSRLAGGEWTGELFF
DNA: TGTGCCAGCAGCAAAAGTCGCCTAGCGGGAGGAGAGTGGACCGGGGAGCTGTTTTTT

V: TRBV19
J: TRBJ2-1
size: .
D: TRBD2
CDR3: CASSPSGFQYNEQFF
DNA: TGTGCCAGTAGTCCTAGCGGCTTTCAATACAATGAGCAGTTCTTC

V: TRBV5-5
J: TRBJ2-7
size: .
D: .
CDR3: CASSLAGTYAYEQYF
DNA: TGTGCCAGCAGCTTGGCCGGGACTTATGCCTACGAGCAGTACTTC

V: TRBV6-2/TRBV6-3
J: TRBJ1-2
size: .
D: .
CDR3: CASSSYRFNTF
DNA: TGTGCCAGCAGTTCGTACAGGTTTAACACCTTC

V: TRBV19
J: TRBJ1-5
size: .
D: TRBD1
CDR3: CASSGGDRESNQPQHF
DNA: TGTGCCAGTAGTGGGGGGGACAGGGAAAGCAATCAGCCCCAGCATTTT

V: TRBV6-1
J: TRBJ2-7
size: few
D: TRBD1
CDR3: CASSEEGTGGYEQYF
DNA: TGTGCCAGCAGTGAGGAGGGGACAGGGGGCTACGAGCAGTACTTC

V: TRBV19
J: TRBJ1-5
size: .
D: .
CDR3: CASNNGNQPQHF
DNA: TGTGCCAGCAACAATGGCAATCAGCCCCAGCATTTT

V: TRBV5-1
J: TRBJ2-5
size: .
D: .
CDR3: CASSPRVPETQYF
DNA: TGCGCCAGCAGCCCCAGGGTTCCAGAGACCCAGTACTTC

V: TRBV12-3/TRBV12-4
J: TRBJ2-5
size: .
D: .
CDR3: CASSRYQETQYF
DNA: TGTGCCAGCAGTCGGTACCAAGAGACCCAGTACTTC

V: TRBV6-5
J: TRBJ1-1
size: .
D: TRBD1
CDR3: CASSYSNTGGTEAFF
DNA: TGTGCCAGCAGTTACTCTAATACAGGGGGAACTGAAGCTTTCTTT

V: TRBV7-8
J: TRBJ2-5
size: .
D: .
CDR3: CASSLRRKETQYF
DNA: TGTGCCAGCAGCTTAAGGCGGAAAGAGACCCAGTACTTC

V: TRBV13
J: TRBJ2-7
size: .
D: .
CDR3: CASSLVGGQPLVSYEQYF
DNA: TGTGCCAGCAGCTTAGTCGGAGGCCAGCCGCTCGTCTCCTACGAGCAGTACTTC

V: TRBV10-3
J: TRBJ1-5
size: .
D: .
CDR3: CAISESTGGDQPQHF
DNA: TGTGCCATCAGTGAGTCCACGGGGGGGGATCAGCCCCAGCATTTT

V: TRBV5-6
J: TRBJ1-1
size: .
D: TRBD1
CDR3: CASSPTGVNTEAFF
DNA: TGTGCCAGCAGCCCGACAGGGGTGAACACTGAAGCTTTCTTT

V: TRBV27
J: TRBJ2-7
size: .
D: TRBD1
CDR3: CASSPPRQGVYEQYF
DNA: TGTGCCAGCAGCCCTCCTCGACAGGGGGTCTACGAGCAGTACTTC

V: TRBV19
J: TRBJ2-1
size: .
D: .
CDR3: CASRQGSSYNEQFF
DNA: TGTGCCAGTAGGCAGGGGAGCTCCTACAATGAGCAGTTCTTC

V: TRBV10-3
J: TRBJ2-3
size: once
D: TRBD1
CDR3: CAISTTGDTQYF
DNA: TGTGCCATCAGTACGACAGGGGATACGCAGTATTTT

V: TRBV18
J: TRBJ1-6
size: .
D: .
CDR3: CASSPTGQYNSPLHF
DNA: TGTGCCAGCTCACCAACAGGACAGTATAATTCACCCCTCCACTTT

V: TRBV18
J: TRBJ2-3
size: .
D: .
CDR3: CASSPMDKNTDTQYF
DNA: TGTGCCAGCTCACCAATGGACAAGAACACAGATACGCAGTATTTT

V: TRBV2
J: TRBJ1-4
size: .
D: .
CDR3: CASSDGQANEKLFF
DNA: TGTGCCAGCAGTGATGGGCAGGCTAATGAAAAACTGTTTTTT

V: TRBV10-2
J: TRBJ1-5
size: .
D: TRBD1
CDR3: CARTGRGRSNQPQHF
DNA: TGCGCCAGGACAGGAAGGGGGCGAAGCAATCAGCCCCAGCATTTT

V: TRBV6-5
J: TRBJ2-4
size: .
D: .
CDR3: CASSYGKGLAKNIQYF
DNA: TGTGCCAGCAGTTACGGAAAGGGACTAGCCAAAAACATTCAGTACTTC

V: TRBV19
J: TRBJ2-7
size: .
D: .
CDR3: CAAGTYEQYF
DNA: TGTGCCGCCGGGACCTACGAGCAGTACTTC

V: TRBV5-1
J: TRBJ1-1
size: .
D: .
CDR3: CASSLQMSTEAFF
DNA: TGCGCCAGCAGCTTGCAAATGAGCACTGAAGCTTTCTTT

V: TRBV10-3
J: TRBJ1-3
size: .
D: .
CDR3: CAISARAGNTIYF
DNA: TGTGCCATCAGTGCAAGAGCGGGAAACACCATATATTTT

V: TRBV27
J: TRBJ1-2
size: .
D: .
CDR3: CASRPGGVGGYTF
DNA: TGTGCCAGCAGGCCTGGGGGGGTCGGTGGCTACACCTTC

V: TRBV19
J: TRBJ2-2
size: .
D: .
CDR3: CASMGAAGVSGELFF
DNA: TGTGCCAGTATGGGGGCGGCCGGGGTTTCCGGGGAGCTGTTTTTT

V: TRBV24-1
J: TRBJ2-2
size: .
D: TRBD1
CDR3: CATSDFGDRVAGELFF
DNA: TGTGCCACCAGTGATTTTGGGGACAGGGTCGCCGGGGAGCTGTTTTTT

V: TRBV11-2
J: TRBJ1-4
size: .
D: .
CDR3: CASSVWGGGNEKLFF
DNA: TGTGCCAGCAGCGTGTGGGGGGGCGGGAATGAAAAACTGTTTTTT

V: TRBV29-1
J: TRBJ2-1
size: .
D: .
CDR3: CSVDRSKREQFF
DNA: TGCAGCGTTGATCGGTCTAAGAGAGAGCAGTTCTTC

V: TRBV5-1
J: TRBJ2-5
size: .
D: TRBD2
CDR3: CASSGTSRSRETQYF
DNA: TGCGCCAGCAGCGGGACTAGCAGATCAAGAGAAACCCAGTACTTC

V: TRBV4-1
J: TRBJ2-7
size: .
D: TRBD2
CDR3: CASSQVALAAWEQYF
DNA: TGCGCCAGCAGCCAAGTAGCACTAGCGGCTTGGGAGCAGTACTTC

V: TRBV2
J: TRBJ2-5
size: .
D: .
CDR3: CASSEERKETQYF
DNA: TGTGCCAGCAGTGAAGAGAGGAAAGAGACCCAGTACTTC